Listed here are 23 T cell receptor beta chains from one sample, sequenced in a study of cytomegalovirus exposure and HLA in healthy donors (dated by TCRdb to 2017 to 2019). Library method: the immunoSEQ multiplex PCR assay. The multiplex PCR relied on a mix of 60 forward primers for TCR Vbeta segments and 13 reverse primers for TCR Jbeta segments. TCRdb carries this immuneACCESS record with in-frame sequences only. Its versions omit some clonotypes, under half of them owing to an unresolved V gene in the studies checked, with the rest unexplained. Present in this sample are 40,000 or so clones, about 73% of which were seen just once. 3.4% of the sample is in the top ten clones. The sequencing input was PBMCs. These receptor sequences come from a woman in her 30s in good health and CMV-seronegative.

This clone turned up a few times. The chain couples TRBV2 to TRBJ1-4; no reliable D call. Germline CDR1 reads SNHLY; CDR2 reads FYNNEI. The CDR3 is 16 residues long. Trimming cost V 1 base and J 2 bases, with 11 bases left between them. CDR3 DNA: TGTGCCAGCAGTGAAGTAGCGGCGTGGACTAATGAAAAACTGTTTTTT. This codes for CASSEVAAWTNEKLFF.

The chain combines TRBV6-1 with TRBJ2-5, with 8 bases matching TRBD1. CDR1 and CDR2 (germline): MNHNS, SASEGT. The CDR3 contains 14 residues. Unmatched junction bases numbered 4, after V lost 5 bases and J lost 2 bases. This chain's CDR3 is CASSSTGAQETQYF. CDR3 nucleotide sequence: TGTGCCAGCAGTTCGACAGGGGCACAAGAGACCCAGTACTTC.

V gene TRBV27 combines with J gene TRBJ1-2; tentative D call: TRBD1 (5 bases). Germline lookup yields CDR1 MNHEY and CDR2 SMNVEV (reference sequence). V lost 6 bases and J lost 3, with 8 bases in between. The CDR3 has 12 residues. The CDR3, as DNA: TGTGCCAGCAGAGACAGCTACTATGGCTACACCTTC. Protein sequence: CASRDSYYGYTF.

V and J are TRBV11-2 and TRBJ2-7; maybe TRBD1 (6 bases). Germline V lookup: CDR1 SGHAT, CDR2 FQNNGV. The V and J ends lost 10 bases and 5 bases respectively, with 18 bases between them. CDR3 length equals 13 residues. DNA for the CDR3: TGTGCCATCTCGAACAGGGTCGTTAACGAGCAGTACTTC. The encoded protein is CAISNRVVNEQYF.

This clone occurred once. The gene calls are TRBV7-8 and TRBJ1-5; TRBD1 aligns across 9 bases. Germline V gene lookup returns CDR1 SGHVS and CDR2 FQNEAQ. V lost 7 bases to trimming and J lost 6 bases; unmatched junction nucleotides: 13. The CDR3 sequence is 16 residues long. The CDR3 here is CASNPWGGQGGQPQHF. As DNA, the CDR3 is TGTGCCAGCAACCCATGGGGGGGACAGGGAGGTCAGCCCCAGCATTTT.

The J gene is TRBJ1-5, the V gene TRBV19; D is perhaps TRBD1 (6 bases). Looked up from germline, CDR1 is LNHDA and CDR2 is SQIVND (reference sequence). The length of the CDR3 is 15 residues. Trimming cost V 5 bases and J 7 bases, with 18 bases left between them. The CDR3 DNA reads TGTGCCAGTAGTGTCCCCGGGGGGCTGAGACAGCCCCAGCATTTT. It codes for CASSVPGGLRQPQHF.

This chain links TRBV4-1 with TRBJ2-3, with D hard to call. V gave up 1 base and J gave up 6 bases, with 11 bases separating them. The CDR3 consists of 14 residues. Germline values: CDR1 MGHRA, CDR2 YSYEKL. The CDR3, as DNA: TGCGCCAGCAGCCAAGCTTTGGTAGAGGATACGCAGTATTTT. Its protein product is CASSQALVEDTQYF.

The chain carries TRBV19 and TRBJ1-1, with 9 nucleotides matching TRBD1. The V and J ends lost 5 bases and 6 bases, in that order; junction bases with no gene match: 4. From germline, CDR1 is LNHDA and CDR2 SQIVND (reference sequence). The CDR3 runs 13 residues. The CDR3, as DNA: TGTGCCAGTAGTCGGGACAGGGAAGCTGAAGCTTTCTTT. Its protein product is CASSRDREAEAFF.

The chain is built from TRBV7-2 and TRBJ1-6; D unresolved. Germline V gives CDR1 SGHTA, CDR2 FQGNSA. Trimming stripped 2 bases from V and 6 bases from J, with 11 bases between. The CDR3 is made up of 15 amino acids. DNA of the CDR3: TGTGCCAGCAGCTTACTGCAGGCCGTTAATTCACCCCTCCACTTT. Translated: CASSLLQAVNSPLHF.

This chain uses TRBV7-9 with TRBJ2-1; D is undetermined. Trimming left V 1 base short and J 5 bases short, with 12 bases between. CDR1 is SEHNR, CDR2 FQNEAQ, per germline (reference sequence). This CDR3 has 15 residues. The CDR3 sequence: CASSLVSRGDNEQFF. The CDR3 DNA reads TGTGCCAGCAGCTTAGTTTCACGAGGAGACAATGAGCAGTTCTTC.

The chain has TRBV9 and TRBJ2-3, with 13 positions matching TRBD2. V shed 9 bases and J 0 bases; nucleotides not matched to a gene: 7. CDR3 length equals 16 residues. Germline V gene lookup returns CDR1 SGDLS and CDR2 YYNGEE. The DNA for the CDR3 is TGTGCCACCCGGACTAGCGGGAGCGCGAGCACAGATACGCAGTATTTT. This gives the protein CATRTSGSASTDTQYF. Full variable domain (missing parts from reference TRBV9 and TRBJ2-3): DSGVTQTPKHLITATGQRVTLRCSPRSGDLSVYWYQQSLDQGLQFLIQYYNGEERAKGNILERFSAQQFPDLHSELNLSSLELGDSALYFCATRTSGSASTDTQYFGPGTRLTVL.

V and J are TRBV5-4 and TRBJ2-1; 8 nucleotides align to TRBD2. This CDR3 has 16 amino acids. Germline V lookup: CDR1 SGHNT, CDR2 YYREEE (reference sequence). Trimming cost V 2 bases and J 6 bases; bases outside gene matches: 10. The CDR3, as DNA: TGTGCCAGCAGCTTACCGCCCGGGGGGGATCGCAATGAGCAGTTCTTC. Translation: CASSLPPGGDRNEQFF. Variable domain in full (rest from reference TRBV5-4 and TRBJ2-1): ETGVTQSPTHLIKTRGQQVTLRCSSQSGHNTVSWYQQALGQGPQFIFQYYREEENGRGNFPPRFSGLQFPNYSSELNVNALELDDSALYLCASSLPPGGDRNEQFFGPGTRLTVL.

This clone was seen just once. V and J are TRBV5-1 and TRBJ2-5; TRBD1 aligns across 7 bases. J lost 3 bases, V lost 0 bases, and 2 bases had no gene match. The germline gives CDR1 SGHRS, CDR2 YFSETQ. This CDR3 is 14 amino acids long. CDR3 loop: CASSLADREETQYF. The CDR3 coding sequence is TGCGCCAGCAGCTTGGCCGACAGGGAAGAGACCCAGTACTTC.

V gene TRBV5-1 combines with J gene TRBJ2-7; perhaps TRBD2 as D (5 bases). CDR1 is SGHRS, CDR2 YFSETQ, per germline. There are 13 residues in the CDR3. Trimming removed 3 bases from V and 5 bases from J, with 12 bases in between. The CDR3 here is CASSSSGSHEQYF. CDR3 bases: TGCGCCAGCAGCTCCTCGGGGTCCCACGAGCAGTACTTC.

CDR3 in amino acids: CASSLSGGVQFF. The CDR3, as DNA: TGTGCCAGCAGTTTATCCGGGGGGGTGCAGTTCTTC. J is TRBJ2-1 and V is TRBV27; 8 bases line up with TRBD2. V lost 0 bases and J lost 12; bases outside the gene matches: 1. The length of the CDR3 is 12 residues. Germline loops: CDR1 MNHEY, CDR2 SMNVEV (reference sequence).

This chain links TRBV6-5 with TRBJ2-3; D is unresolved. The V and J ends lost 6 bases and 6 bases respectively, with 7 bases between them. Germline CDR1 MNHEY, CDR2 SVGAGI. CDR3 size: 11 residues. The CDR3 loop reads CASSLGDTQYF. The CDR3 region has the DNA TGTGCCAGCAGCCTAGGTGATACGCAGTATTTT.

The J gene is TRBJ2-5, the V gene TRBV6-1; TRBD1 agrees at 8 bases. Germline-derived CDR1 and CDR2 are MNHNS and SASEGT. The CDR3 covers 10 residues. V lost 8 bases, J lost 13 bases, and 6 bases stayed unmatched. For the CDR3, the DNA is TGTGCCAGCGGCGACAGGGGCGGGTACTTC. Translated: CASGDRGGYF.

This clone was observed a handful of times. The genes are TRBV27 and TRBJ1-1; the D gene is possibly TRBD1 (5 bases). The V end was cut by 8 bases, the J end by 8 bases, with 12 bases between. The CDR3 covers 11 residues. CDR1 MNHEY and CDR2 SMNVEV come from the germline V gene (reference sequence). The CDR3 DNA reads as TGTGCCAGCCAGAAGGAGGGGGAAGCTTTCTTT. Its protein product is CASQKEGEAFF.

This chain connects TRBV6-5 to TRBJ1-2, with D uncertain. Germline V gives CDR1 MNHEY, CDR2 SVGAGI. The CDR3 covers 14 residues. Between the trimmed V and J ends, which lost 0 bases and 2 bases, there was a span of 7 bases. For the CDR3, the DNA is TGTGCCAGCAGTTACTCACCAAGCAACTATGGCTACACCTTC. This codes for CASSYSPSNYGYTF.

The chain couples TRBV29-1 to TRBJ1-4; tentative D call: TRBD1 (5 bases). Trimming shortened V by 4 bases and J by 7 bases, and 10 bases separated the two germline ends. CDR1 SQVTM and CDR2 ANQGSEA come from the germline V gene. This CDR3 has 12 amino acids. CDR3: CSVAGFGEKLFF. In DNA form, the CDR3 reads TGCAGCGTTGCAGGGTTTGGTGAAAAACTGTTTTTT.

Here the CDR3 DNA reads TGTGCCAGCAGTAGACGGGCCACAGGGAACACTGAAGCTTTCTTT. Translation: CASSRRATGNTEAFF. This chain links TRBV2 with TRBJ1-1, with D possibly matching TRBD1 (5 bases). The V gene lost 5 bases and the J gene lost 1 base, with 14 bases spanning the gap. From germline, CDR1 is SNHLY and CDR2 FYNNEI. The CDR3 totals 15 residues.

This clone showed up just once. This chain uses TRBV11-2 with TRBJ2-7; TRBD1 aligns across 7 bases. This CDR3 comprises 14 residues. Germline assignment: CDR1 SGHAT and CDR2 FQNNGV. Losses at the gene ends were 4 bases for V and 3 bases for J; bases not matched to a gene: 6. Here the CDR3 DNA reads TGTGCCAGCAGCTCCGGGACAGCCTACTACGAGCAGTACTTC. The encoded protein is CASSSGTAYYEQYF.

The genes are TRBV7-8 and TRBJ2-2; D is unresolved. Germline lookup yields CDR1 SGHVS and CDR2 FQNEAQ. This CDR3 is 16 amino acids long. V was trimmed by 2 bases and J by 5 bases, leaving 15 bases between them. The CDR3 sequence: CASSLSLISRTGELFF. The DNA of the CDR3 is TGTGCCAGCAGCTTATCCCTCATATCTAGAACCGGGGAGCTGTTTTTT.